What follows describes a single TCR beta chain. What it binds is not known. This sample is part of a study of shared clonotypes between healthy human individuals. As for the study in general: The plates for each donor numbered three CD4 naive, three CD4 memory, two CD8 naive and one CD8 memory. General observations from the study: At large depth, rarefaction still showed sorted-subset sequencing to be incomplete.

The repertoire was sequenced with immunoSEQ multiplex PCR; TCRdb's copy has only in-frame clones and lacks some. In the table there are some 2.1 million clones, 80% to 95% of which are singletons. V shed 7 bases and J 7 bases; nucleotides not matched to a gene: 11. The CDR3 runs to 15 residues. CDR1 is MDHEN and CDR2 is SYDVKM in the germline V gene. CD45RO-negative, CCR7-positively selected cells formed the naive CD8 fraction, excluding terminally differentiated effector memory CD45RA+ cells. Recent vaccinations or acute infections were absent in the healthy HIV-negative adult donors. Sequenced material: naive CD8+ T cells from PBMCs. This receptor was identified in a man aged 18 to 29 in good health. Some clones in this sample may be carry-over from other donors' samples. The chain joins TRBV28 to TRBJ1-5; TRBD1 agrees at 9 bases. The CDR3 protein is CASKNSRTGDQPQHF. In nucleotides, the CDR3 is TGTGCCAGCAAGAATTCAAGGACAGGGGACCAGCCCCAGCATTTT.